The present T cell receptor (beta chain) was sequenced within a study of PD-1 blockade in classical Hodgkin lymphoma. Study-wide results and caveats: TCR diversity in CD4+, not CD8+, cells rose significantly by C4D1. Whatever underlies the repertoire differences (possibly disease activity or prior therapy) remains undefined.

Time point: cycle 4 day 1 (C4D1), after 6 weeks of nivolumab. Each patient's relapse followed autologous stem cell transplantation, and brentuximab vedotin exposure varied. Complete response, partial response or progressive disease was each patient's best response. With regard to this clone: Its antigen remains unidentified.

Data came from immunoSEQ multiplex PCR; TCRdb stores just in-frame clones and leaves some out. Of over 85,000 clones in the sample, 90% are singletons; the top ten hold approximately 2.9%. Between the trimmed V and J ends, which lost 0 bases and 3 bases, there was a span of 18 bases. Germline CDR1 and CDR2: SGHTA and FQGNSA. The CDR3 sequence is 17 residues long. This receptor was taken from a human donor with classical Hodgkin lymphoma. The chain couples TRBV7-2 to TRBJ2-7; D is ambiguous. Sequenced material: peripheral blood mononuclear cells (PBMCs), taken before the fourth cycle of nivolumab. The CDR3 coding sequence is TGTGCCAGCAGCTTAGCGGGTGTAGGGCCTTATAACTACGAGCAGTACTTC. Encoded protein: CASSLAGVGPYNYEQYF.